This T cell receptor (beta chain) stems from a study of CD8 T cells in Susac syndrome. Random hexamers primed reverse transcription of about 0.45 to 1 ug RNA. TCRdb fed the immunoSEQ multiplex PCR reads into MiXCR, producing one record per CDR3 protein. The sample includes tens of thousands of distinct CDR3 sequences, approximately 94% seen only once; the top ten take about 0.52%. The T cells that were sequenced for TCR beta were CD8+ and CD4+ cells from blood. This CDR3 contains 17 residues. Trimming stripped 0 bases from V and 0 bases from J, with 15 bases between. CDR1 and CDR2 from the germline V gene are SGHTA and FQGNSA.

This clonotype was sampled from a human donor with Susac syndrome. Sequencing was carried out using CD4+ T cells from PBMCs. The rearrangement joins TRBV7-2 to TRBJ2-7; either TRBD1 or TRBD2 may fit D (6 bases each). CDR3 amino acids: CASSLAGTGASSYEQYF. In DNA, the CDR3 is TGTGCCAGCAGCTTAGCAGGGACGGGGGCGAGCTCCTACGAGCAGTACTTC.